This T cell receptor (beta chain) was observed in a study of T cells after yellow fever vaccination. TCRdb analysed the 5' RACE reads with MiXCR anew, one entry per CDR3 protein. Of 550,000 to 750,000 distinct CDR3 sequences listed, roughly 12% were seen once; the top ten hold about 14%. Germline V gene sequence: CDR1 SQVTM, CDR2 ANQGSEA. This CDR3 region has 17 residues. The V gene end was trimmed by 1 base and the J gene end by 4 bases; junction bases not matched to a gene: 11. Material: PBMCs, obtained on the day of the yellow fever booster vaccination. The chain uses TRBV29-1 and TRBJ2-1; TRBD2 matches at 9 bases. The source of this sequence is a man aged 25-45 years who received the YFV17D yellow fever vaccine. The CDR3 is CSVEVGGRSGRYNEQFF. The CDR3 DNA reads as TGCAGCGTTGAAGTGGGAGGTAGGAGCGGGAGGTACAATGAGCAGTTCTTC.